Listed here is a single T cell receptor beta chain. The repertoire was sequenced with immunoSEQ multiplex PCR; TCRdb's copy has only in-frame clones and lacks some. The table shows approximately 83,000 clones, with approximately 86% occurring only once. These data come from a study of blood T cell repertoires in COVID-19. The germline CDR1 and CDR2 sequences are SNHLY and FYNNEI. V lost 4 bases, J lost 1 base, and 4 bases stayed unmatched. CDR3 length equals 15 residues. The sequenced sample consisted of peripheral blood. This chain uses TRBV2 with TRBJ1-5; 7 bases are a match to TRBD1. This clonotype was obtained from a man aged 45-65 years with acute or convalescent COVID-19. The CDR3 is CASSGQTGSNQPQHF. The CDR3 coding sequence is TGTGCCAGCAGTGGGCAGACAGGGAGCAATCAGCCCCAGCATTTT.